The 19 T cell receptor beta chains below were found in one sample sequenced in a study of identifying expanded T cells in peripheral blood. TCRdb's copy holds only in-frame clones and misses some; the assay was immunoSEQ multiplex PCR. The sample lists around 100,000 clones, roughly 90% occurring once. The material sequenced was blood. Every receptor here comes from a person aged 18-69 years in good health.

J is TRBJ2-6 and V is TRBV30; 7 nucleotides align to TRBD1. With V trimmed by 3 bases and J by 2 bases, 10 bases remained unmatched. CDR1 and CDR2 (germline): GTSNPN, SVGIG (reference sequence). The CDR3 is 17 residues long. CDR3 region: CAWRKTGIIAGANVLTF. The DNA of the CDR3 is TGTGCCTGGAGGAAGACAGGGATTATCGCTGGGGCCAACGTCCTGACTTTC.

V usage is TRBV28 and J usage is TRBJ2-2, with 7 bases that match TRBD1. Trimming took 11 bases from V and 5 from J; bases not matched to a gene: 11. Germline V gives CDR1 MDHEN, CDR2 SYDVKM. This CDR3 spans 14 amino acids. Written as DNA, the CDR3 is TGTGCCGGGCAGGAAGGGGGCCGGACCGGGGAGCTGTTTTTT. Translated: CAGQEGGRTGELFF.

V and J are TRBV4-1 and TRBJ2-7; the D is unclear. Trimming pared 0 bases from V and 4 bases from J, leaving 10 bases between. Germline V gives CDR1 MGHRA, CDR2 YSYEKL. The CDR3 consists of 14 residues. The CDR3 nucleotides are TGCGCCAGCAGCCAAGACCAGGACCCTTACGAGCAGTACTTC. It codes for CASSQDQDPYEQYF.

Judged by abundance, this clone is medium-sized. This chain links TRBV10-2 with TRBJ2-2; D not certain. The germline V gene has CDR1 WSHSY and CDR2 SAAADI. Trimming took 2 bases from V and 4 from J, leaving 17 bases between them. The CDR3 sequence is 17 residues long. CDR3 DNA sequence: TGCGCCAGCAGTGAGCCCGCCCTCGGTCAACCCACCGGGGAGCTGTTTTTT. It yields the protein CASSEPALGQPTGELFF.

This clone was seen at least ten times. The chain couples TRBV27 to TRBJ1-4; 9 nucleotides match TRBD1. This CDR3 spans 14 amino acids. Per the germline V gene, CDR1 is MNHEY and CDR2 is SMNVEV (reference sequence). Trimming cost V 5 bases and J 4 bases; bases outside gene matches: 2. The CDR3 nucleotides read TGTGCCAGCAGTCAGACAGGGGGTAATGAAAAACTGTTTTTT. Its translation is CASSQTGGNEKLFF.

This clone is labeled as medium-sized. The chain uses TRBV6-4 and TRBJ2-2; D is undetermined. V lost 2 bases and J lost 4, with 5 bases in between. Germline-derived CDR1 and CDR2 are MRHNA and SNTAGT. The CDR3 totals 13 residues. CDR3 region: CASSDGLTGELFF. As DNA, the CDR3 is TGTGCCAGCAGTGACGGTCTCACCGGGGAGCTGTTTTTT.

The chain links TRBV15 to TRBJ1-6; D ambiguous. Germline V gene data show CDR1 as LNHNV and CDR2 as YYDKDF (reference sequence). Deletions cut 3 bases from V and 0 bases from J, with 18 bases between. The CDR3 contains 19 residues. CDR3 sequence reads: CATSSLRAGKSSYNSPLHF. CDR3 coding DNA: TGTGCCACCAGCAGCCTTCGTGCGGGAAAGAGCTCCTATAATTCACCCCTCCACTTT. Looking up the rest from reference TRBV15 and TRBJ1-6 gives the full variable domain: DAMVIQNPRYQVTQFGKPVTLSCSQTLNHNVMYWYQQKSSQAPKLLFHYYDKDFNNEADTPDNFQSRRPNTSFCFLDIRSPGLGDTAMYLCATSSLRAGKSSYNSPLHFGNGTRLTVT.

This chain links TRBV23-1 with TRBJ1-5, with D perhaps matching TRBD1 (6 bases). TRBV23-1 is reported as an ORF; its role is uncertain. V lost 0 bases and J 4 bases, leaving 7 bases between the germline ends. This CDR3 region has 14 residues. The chain's CDR3 is CASSQSGQNQPQHF. The CDR3 bases are TGCGCCAGCAGTCAATCTGGACAGAATCAGCCCCAGCATTTT.

This sequence joins TRBV7-2 and TRBJ1-6; the D is unclear. The germline gives CDR1 SGHTA, CDR2 FQGNSA. The V end was cut by 1 base, the J end by 7 bases, with 5 bases between. The CDR3 has 13 residues. The CDR3 spells CASSLGLNSPLHF. The DNA for the CDR3 is TGTGCCAGCAGCTTAGGATTGAATTCACCCCTCCACTTT.

The chain joins TRBV19 to TRBJ1-1; the match to TRBD1 covers 9 bases. Trimming removed 5 bases from V and 4 bases from J; junction bases left unmatched: 8. There are 15 residues in the CDR3. The germline gives CDR1 LNHDA, CDR2 SQIVND (reference sequence). The CDR3 DNA reads as TGTGCCAGTAGTGCCGGGACAGGGAGAAGCACTGAAGCTTTCTTT. Translating gives CASSAGTGRSTEAFF.

The CDR3 DNA follows: TGTGCCAGCAGCTTCAGGGTAGGGGTCACCGGGGAGCTGTTTTTT. As protein: CASSFRVGVTGELFF. This chain uses TRBV11-2 with TRBJ2-2; tentative D call: TRBD1 (5 bases). V shed 3 bases and J shed 4 bases, with 12 bases lying between them. This CDR3 spans 15 amino acids. Germline CDR1 reads SGHAT; CDR2 reads FQNNGV.

The genes are TRBV11-2 and TRBJ1-5, with TRBD1 matching over 8 bases. V was clipped by 5 bases and J by 5 bases; unmatched bases: 11. Germline-derived CDR1 and CDR2 are SGHAT and FQNNGV. The CDR3 runs to 16 residues. CDR3 nucleotides: TGTGCCAGCAGCCTAAGGGCAGGGGGCAGGTATCAGCCCCAGCATTTT. Amino acid sequence: CASSLRAGGRYQPQHF.

CDR3 nucleotide sequence: TGTGCCAGCAGTGAATGGGGGTGGGAAAGCCCCCACGAGCAGTACTTC. Its translation: CASSEWGWESPHEQYF. This chain connects TRBV6-1 to TRBJ2-7; the D gene could be TRBD1 or TRBD2 (5 bases each). V was clipped by 2 bases and J by 5 bases, with 19 bases between them. CDR1 MNHNS and CDR2 SASEGT come from the germline V gene. There are 16 residues in the CDR3.

J is TRBJ2-3 and V is TRBV28, with TRBD2 as a possible D gene (6 bases). The CDR3 sequence is 16 residues long. The germline gives CDR1 MDHEN, CDR2 SYDVKM. Trimming removed 5 bases from V and 3 bases from J, with 18 bases in between. In nucleotides, the CDR3 is TGTGCCAGCAGTCCGCTGGGTAGCGGTGGGACAGATACGCAGTATTTT. This encodes CASSPLGSGGTDTQYF.

The J gene is TRBJ1-5, the V gene TRBV7-8; D is perhaps TRBD1 (6 bases). CDR1 SGHVS and CDR2 FQNEAQ come from the germline V gene. V was shortened by 6 bases and J by 4 bases, with 16 bases between the two germline ends. The CDR3 totals 15 residues. The CDR3 DNA sequence: TGTGCCAGCAGTTCCACAGGGTTTAGTAATCAGCCCCAGCATTTT. Translation gives CASSSTGFSNQPQHF.

This chain links TRBV5-3 with TRBJ2-4; TRBD1 aligns across 8 bases. TRBV5-3 is an ORF for which the function is uncertain. The CDR3 is 15 amino acids. With V trimmed by 3 bases and J by 1 base, 3 bases remained unmatched. DNA for the CDR3: TGTGCCAGAAGCTCCAGACAGGGGGCCAAAAACATTCAGTACTTC. This gives the protein CARSSRQGAKNIQYF.

V is TRBV18 and J is TRBJ1-2; a possible D gene is TRBD1 (5 bases). The length of the CDR3 is 16 residues. Trimming removed 4 bases at V and 1 base at J, with 16 bases between. CDR1 is KGHSH and CDR2 is LQKENI in the germline V gene. The CDR3 bases are TGTGCCAGCTCACGTTGGGTCGGGGCCGTTAACTATGGCTACACCTTC. Its translation: CASSRWVGAVNYGYTF.

This clone appeared once. The J gene is TRBJ1-2, the V gene TRBV6-5; no clear D. The CDR3 contains 14 residues. The V gene lost 0 bases and the J gene lost 10 bases, with 15 bases spanning the gap. Germline CDR1 and CDR2: MNHEY and SVGAGI. CDR3 coding DNA: TGTGCCAGCAGTTACTCGGTCGTTGGGCTAGCCTACACCTTC. Residues: CASSYSVVGLAYTF.

The chain employs TRBV27 and TRBJ2-7, with D hard to call. Germline CDR1 MNHEY, CDR2 SMNVEV (reference sequence). V shed 4 bases and J shed 2 bases, with 9 bases lying between them. This CDR3 has 13 amino acids. CDR3 sequence reads: CASSSGYAYEQYF. In DNA form, the CDR3 reads TGTGCCAGCAGTTCCGGGTATGCCTACGAGCAGTACTTC.